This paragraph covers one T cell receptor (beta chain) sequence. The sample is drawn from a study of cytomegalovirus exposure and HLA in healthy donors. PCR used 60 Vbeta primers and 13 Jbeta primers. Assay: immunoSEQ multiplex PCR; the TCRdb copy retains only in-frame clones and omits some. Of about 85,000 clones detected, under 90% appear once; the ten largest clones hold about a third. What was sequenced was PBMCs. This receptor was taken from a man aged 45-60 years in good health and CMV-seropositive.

The CDR3 is CASSEGQGAVRPEAFF. The DNA for the CDR3 is TGTGCCAGCAGCGAGGGACAGGGGGCGGTTCGGCCTGAAGCTTTCTTT. This rearrangement joins TRBV5-4 to TRBJ1-1; 12 bases match TRBD1. The V and J ends lost 4 bases and 6 bases, in that order; junction bases with no gene match: 10. Per the germline V gene, CDR1 is SGHNT and CDR2 is YYREEE (reference sequence). CDR3 length: 16 residues.